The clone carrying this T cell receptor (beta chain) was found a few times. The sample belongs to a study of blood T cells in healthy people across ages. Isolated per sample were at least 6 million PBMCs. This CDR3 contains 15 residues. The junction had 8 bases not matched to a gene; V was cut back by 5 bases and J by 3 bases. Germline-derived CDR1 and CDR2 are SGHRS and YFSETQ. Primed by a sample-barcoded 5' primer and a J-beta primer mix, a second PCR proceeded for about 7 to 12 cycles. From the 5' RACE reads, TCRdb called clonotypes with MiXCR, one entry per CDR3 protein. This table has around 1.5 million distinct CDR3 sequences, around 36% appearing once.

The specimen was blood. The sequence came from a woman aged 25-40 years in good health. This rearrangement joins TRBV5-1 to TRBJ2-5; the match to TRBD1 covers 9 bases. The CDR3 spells CASSFARTGEETQYF. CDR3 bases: TGCGCCAGCAGTTTCGCCAGGACAGGGGAAGAGACCCAGTACTTC.